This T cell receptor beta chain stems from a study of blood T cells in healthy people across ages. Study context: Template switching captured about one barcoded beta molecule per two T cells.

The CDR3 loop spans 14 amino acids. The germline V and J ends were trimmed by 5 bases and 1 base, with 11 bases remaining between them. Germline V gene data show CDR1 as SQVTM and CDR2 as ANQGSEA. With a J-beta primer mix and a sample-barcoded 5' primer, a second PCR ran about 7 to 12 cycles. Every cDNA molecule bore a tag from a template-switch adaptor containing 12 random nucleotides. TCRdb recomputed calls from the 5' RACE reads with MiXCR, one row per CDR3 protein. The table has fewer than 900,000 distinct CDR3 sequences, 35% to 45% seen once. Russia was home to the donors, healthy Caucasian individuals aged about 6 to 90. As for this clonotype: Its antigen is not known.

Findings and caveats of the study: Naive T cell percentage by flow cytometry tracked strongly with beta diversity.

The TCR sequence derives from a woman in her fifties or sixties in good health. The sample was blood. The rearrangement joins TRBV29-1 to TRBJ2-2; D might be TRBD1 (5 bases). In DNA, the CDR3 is TGCAGCGTTCCAGCTGACAGGAACACCGGGGAGCTGTTTTTT. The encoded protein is CSVPADRNTGELFF.